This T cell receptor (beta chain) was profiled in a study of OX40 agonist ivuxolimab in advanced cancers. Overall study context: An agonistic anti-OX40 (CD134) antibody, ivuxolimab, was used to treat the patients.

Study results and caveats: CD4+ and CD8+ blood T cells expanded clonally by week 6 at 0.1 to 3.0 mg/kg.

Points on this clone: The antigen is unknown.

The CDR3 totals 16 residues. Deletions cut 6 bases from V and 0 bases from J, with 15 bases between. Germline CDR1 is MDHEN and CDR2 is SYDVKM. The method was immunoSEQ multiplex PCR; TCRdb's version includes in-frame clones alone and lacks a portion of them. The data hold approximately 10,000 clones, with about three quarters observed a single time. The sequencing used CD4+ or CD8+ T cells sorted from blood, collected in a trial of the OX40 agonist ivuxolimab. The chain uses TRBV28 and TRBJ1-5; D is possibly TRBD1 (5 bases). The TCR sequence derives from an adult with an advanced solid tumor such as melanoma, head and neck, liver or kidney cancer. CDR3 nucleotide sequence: TGTGCCAGCAGAGAGCAGACAGACTATAGCAATCAGCCCCAGCATTTT. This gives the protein CASREQTDYSNQPQHF.